This TCR beta chain originates from a study of Ad26.COV2.S vaccination and SARS-CoV-2 variants. Study findings and constraints: Vaccinees and placebo recipients showed similar non-spike TCR breadth.

With respect to this clone: Its antigen is currently unknown.

CDR3 length: 15 amino acids. CDR1 is LGHDT, CDR2 YNNKEL, per germline (reference sequence). V lost 2 bases and J lost 5; bases outside the gene matches: 5. Specified treatment: about 20 received Ad26.COV2.S at low or high dose, single or two shots; 5 received placebo; per-sample allocation not given. After the first vaccine or placebo injection, samples were drawn on day 63. Generated by immunoSEQ multiplex PCR, the TCRdb table keeps only in-frame clones and is missing some. The table includes 380,000 or so clones, 88% detected once. This clonotype was sampled from a person aged 18-65 years who received the Ad26.COV2.S COVID-19 vaccine or a placebo. The J gene is TRBJ2-7, the V gene TRBV3-1 (or the pseudogene TRBV3-2), with 11 positions matching TRBD1. This material consisted of peripheral blood, taken in a trial of Ad26.COV2.S vaccine versus placebo. For the CDR3, the DNA is TGTGCCAGCAGCCAACCGGACAGGGGGCCCGACGAGCAGTACTTC. Translation gives CASSQPDRGPDEQYF.